The present entry profiles one T cell receptor beta chain with its context. Under the authors' procedure: Estimation of nucleated cell counts relied on the amplification of reference gene primers. Generated by immunoSEQ multiplex PCR, the TCRdb table keeps only in-frame clones and is missing some. The V and J calls and clone size come from that table; D and trimming were worked out from the DNA. Of 90,000 to 120,000 clones listed, approximately 90% were seen once; the top ten hold about 6.8%. CDR1 is SGHRS and CDR2 is YFSETQ in the germline V gene. V lost 4 bases, J lost 0 bases, and 7 bases lay in between. CDR3 length: 13 amino acids. These data come from a study of blood T cell repertoires in COVID-19. Overall study context: Acute and convalescent COVID-19 specimens originated in the United States, Italy and Spain.

Specimen: peripheral blood. This TCR came from a man between 50 and 59 years old with active or convalescent COVID-19. The gene calls are TRBV5-1 and TRBJ1-1; possibly TRBD1 for D (5 bases). CDR3 amino acids: CASSGGVNTEAFF. The CDR3 DNA follows: TGCGCCAGCAGCGGAGGGGTGAACACTGAAGCTTTCTTT.